A single sample gave rise to the 8 T cell receptor beta chains below, sequenced in a study of T-cell memory formation after mild COVID-19. In TCRdb, the 5' RACE reads were re-called with MiXCR into one record per CDR3 protein. The sample holds around 99,000 distinct CDR3 sequences, 13% to 15% seen once. Sequencing input: PBMCs or a T cell subset sorted from them (not recorded which). The receptors were gathered from a man younger than 30 who had mild COVID-19 (a few samples of this study predate the infection). Cell type and time point are not known.

This clonotype occurred once. The chain employs TRBV7-9 and TRBJ1-4; D ambiguous. The CDR3 covers 13 residues. V was pared by 5 bases and J by 3 bases, with 7 bases between. Germline V gene sequence: CDR1 SEHNR, CDR2 FQNEAQ (reference sequence). The CDR3 here is CASSHPPNEKLFF. CDR3 bases: TGTGCCAGCAGCCACCCCCCTAATGAAAAACTGTTTTTT.

This clonotype showed up just a few times. The rearrangement joins TRBV5-1 to TRBJ1-2; D unresolved. Trimming stripped 1 base from V and 8 bases from J, with 12 bases between. Germline V lookup: CDR1 SGHRS, CDR2 YFSETQ. The CDR3 runs 13 residues. As DNA, the CDR3 is TGCGCCAGCAGCTTGTGGCCCGAGGGCGGCTACACCTTC. Amino acids: CASSLWPEGGYTF.

DNA of the CDR3: TGTGCCAGCAGTTTAAACTCGGGAGTGGAGACCCAGTACTTC. Protein: CASSLNSGVETQYF. V gene TRBV27 combines with J gene TRBJ2-5; tentative D call: TRBD2 (6 bases). CDR3 length: 14 residues. V shed 2 bases and J shed 5 bases, with 12 bases lying between them. The germline gives CDR1 MNHEY, CDR2 SMNVEV (reference sequence).

This clonotype was picked up many times. The chain combines TRBV2 with TRBJ2-7; the D gene is possibly TRBD1 (6 bases). The CDR3 loop spans 12 amino acids. Germline V gene sequence: CDR1 SNHLY, CDR2 FYNNEI. Trimming pared 10 bases from V and 2 bases from J, leaving 12 bases between. In DNA, the CDR3 is TGTGCCACCCAGAAGGGGGCCTACGAGCAGTACGTC. Amino acids: CATQKGAYEQYV.

The rearrangement joins TRBV2 to TRBJ2-4, with no clear D. The CDR3 covers 12 residues. Trimming stripped 2 bases from V and 10 bases from J, with 9 bases between. Per the germline V gene, CDR1 is SNHLY and CDR2 is FYNNEI. CDR3 amino acids: CASSEIHQIQYF. CDR3 DNA sequence: TGTGCCAGCAGTGAAATCCATCAGATTCAGTACTTC.

The table lists this clonotype with many counts. This chain connects TRBV7-8 to TRBJ2-1; no reliable D call. The V gene's germline CDR1 is SGHVS and CDR2 FQNEAQ. V lost 1 base to trimming and J lost 0 bases, with 7 bases between them. The CDR3 runs to 15 residues. The DNA for the CDR3 is TGTGCCAGCAGCTTAGATCGGAGCTCCTACAATGAGCAGTTCTTC. This translates into CASSLDRSSYNEQFF.

This chain joins TRBV21-1 and TRBJ2-7; whether TRBD1, the table's D call, matches the DNA was not checked. TRBV21-1 is noted as a pseudogene. There are 14 residues in the CDR3. This CDR3 reads CASNRTGCLAEQYF. The CDR3 DNA reads TGTGCCAGCAACCGGACAGGGTGTCTTGCCGAGCAGTACTTC.

This clonotype occurred a few times. The genes are TRBV29-1 and TRBJ2-3; unclear D gene. The CDR3 runs to 13 residues. Germline V gene lookup returns CDR1 SQVTM and CDR2 ANQGSEA. V was trimmed by 4 bases and J by 0 bases, leaving 8 bases between them. Written as DNA, the CDR3 is TGCAGCGTTGTTGGGCCTAGCACAGATACGCAGTATTTT. Its translation: CSVVGPSTDTQYF.